What follows are 29 T cell receptor beta chains derived from one specimen sequenced in a study of cytomegalovirus exposure and HLA in healthy donors. The PCR ran on 60 Vbeta and 13 Jbeta primers. The data were produced by immunoSEQ multiplex PCR, yet TCRdb's version contains in-frame clones alone and is incomplete. This sample's table has more than 70,000 clones. Sequenced sample: PBMCs. These receptors originate from a woman aged 55-70 years in good health and CMV-seronegative.

The genes are TRBV28 and TRBJ2-3; 12 bases are shared with TRBD2. J lost 4 bases, V lost 6 bases, and 2 bases had no gene match. Germline V gives CDR1 MDHEN, CDR2 SYDVKM. The CDR3 is 14 amino acids. This CDR3 is CASRRLAGADTQYF. CDR3 in DNA: TGTGCCAGCAGGCGACTAGCGGGAGCAGATACGCAGTATTTT.

This chain joins TRBV29-1 and TRBJ2-3; 10 bases fit TRBD1. The V gene end was trimmed by 3 bases and the J gene end by 6 bases; junction bases not matched to a gene: 9. CDR3 length equals 15 residues. CDR1 and CDR2 from the germline V gene are SQVTM and ANQGSEA. CDR3 loop: CSVDPGTGAPDTQYF. CDR3 in DNA: TGCAGCGTTGACCCCGGGACAGGGGCGCCTGATACGCAGTATTTT.

CDR3 sequence (DNA): TGCAGCGTTGAGGCAGGGCGCACTGAAGCTTTCTTT. It encodes CSVEAGRTEAFF. The J gene is TRBJ1-1, the V gene TRBV29-1; D may be TRBD1 (5 bases). Germline-derived CDR1 and CDR2 are SQVTM and ANQGSEA. The CDR3 contains 12 residues. The V end lost 3 bases, the J end lost 4 bases, and 9 bases lay between the germline ends.

The gene calls are TRBV11-1 and TRBJ2-1; D gene ambiguous. The CDR3 is made up of 15 amino acids. Germline CDR1 is SGHAT and CDR2 is FQDESV (reference sequence). V lost 1 base and J 4 bases, leaving 11 bases between the germline ends. The CDR3 DNA follows: TGTGCCAGCAGCTTAGGGTACGGAGTTTACAATGAGCAGTTCTTC. Its protein product is CASSLGYGVYNEQFF.

This chain uses TRBV19 with TRBJ1-1; tentatively, D is TRBD1 (5 bases). Trimming pared 4 bases from V and 0 bases from J, leaving 9 bases between. The CDR3 runs to 14 residues. Germline CDR1 is LNHDA and CDR2 is SQIVND (reference sequence). The CDR3: CASSTRQLNTEAFF. DNA of the CDR3: TGTGCCAGTAGTACCCGACAGCTGAACACTGAAGCTTTCTTT.

This chain connects TRBV14 to TRBJ2-1; possibly TRBD2 for D (5 bases). The CDR3 contains 13 residues. Germline CDR1 and CDR2: SGHDN and FVKESK. With 0 bases removed from V and 9 bases from J, the gap between germline ends came to 9 bases. The CDR3 region is CASSQELASEQFF. The CDR3 bases are TGTGCCAGCAGCCAAGAGCTAGCATCTGAGCAGTTCTTC.

The chain employs TRBV5-1 and TRBJ2-5; the D gene is possibly TRBD2 (6 bases). This CDR3 has 16 residues. Trimming pared 0 bases from V and 0 bases from J, leaving 12 bases between. Germline-derived CDR1 and CDR2 are SGHRS and YFSETQ. CDR3: CASSLANSGNQETQYF. The CDR3 coding sequence is TGCGCCAGCAGCTTGGCGAATAGCGGAAACCAAGAGACCCAGTACTTC. Full variable domain (outside the CDR3, taken from reference TRBV5-1 and TRBJ2-5): KAGVTQTPRYLIKTRGQQVTLSCSPISGHRSVSWYQQTPGQGLQFLFEYFSETQRNKGNFPGRFSGRQFSNSRSEMNVSTLELGDSALYLCASSLANSGNQETQYFGPGTRLLVL.

The rearrangement uses TRBV6-1 and TRBJ2-5; 8 nucleotides match TRBD1. Judging by the DNA end, TRBJ2-7 fits better; the J call may be wrong. From germline, CDR1 is MNHNS and CDR2 SASEGT. The CDR3 has 16 amino acids. The CDR3: CASSEVPGTGAYEQYF. CDR3 nucleotides: TGTGCCAGCAGTGAAGTCCCCGGGACAGGAGCCTACGAGCAGTACTTC.

V and J are TRBV5-1 and TRBJ2-7; 9 nucleotides align to TRBD2. The J segment lost 6 bases and the V segment lost 3 bases, leaving 13 bases of the junction unmatched. This CDR3 is 16 amino acids long. In germline, CDR1 is SGHRS, CDR2 YFSETQ. The CDR3 here is CASSSGRTAGGIEQYF. DNA for the CDR3: TGCGCCAGCAGCTCGGGACGAACAGCGGGAGGTATCGAGCAGTACTTC.

V usage is TRBV10-3 and J usage is TRBJ2-2; 9 positions agree with TRBD2. Losses at the gene ends were 4 bases for V and 0 bases for J; bases not matched to a gene: 3. From germline, CDR1 is ENHRY and CDR2 SYGVKD. The CDR3 length is 16 residues. CDR3 coding DNA: TGTGCCATCAGTGGAGCGGGAGGTACGAACACCGGGGAGCTGTTTTTT. It specifies CAISGAGGTNTGELFF.

The rearrangement links TRBV7-2 to TRBJ1-3, with D unresolved. The length of the CDR3 is 12 residues. Per germline, CDR1 SGHTA and CDR2 FQGNSA. Deletions cut 6 bases from V and 4 bases from J, with 7 bases between. CDR3 coding DNA: TGTGCCAGCAGTTCCCCGGGAAACACCATATATTTT. Residues: CASSSPGNTIYF.

The gene calls are TRBV7-9 and TRBJ1-6; 7 bases match TRBD1. With V trimmed by 5 bases and J by 7 bases, 8 bases remained unmatched. This CDR3 has 15 residues. Germline-derived CDR1 and CDR2 are SEHNR and FQNEAQ (reference sequence). The CDR3 region is CASSQTGSSNSPLHF. CDR3 coding DNA: TGTGCCAGCAGCCAGACAGGGTCTTCGAATTCACCCCTCCACTTT.

The rearrangement links TRBV7-2 to TRBJ2-1; D is possibly TRBD1 (6 bases). Germline V gene data show CDR1 as SGHTA and CDR2 as FQGNSA. Between the trimmed V and J ends, which lost 5 bases and 6 bases, there was a span of 11 bases. CDR3 length: 13 amino acids. Here the CDR3 reads CASSVTGINEQFF. In nucleotides, the CDR3 is TGTGCCAGCAGCGTCACAGGGATCAATGAGCAGTTCTTC.

Points on this clone: Other DNA sequences in this specimen translate into the identical CDR3. The chain recombines TRBV19 with TRBJ2-5; D is ambiguous. The CDR3 runs 13 residues. V was cut by 1 base and J by 2 bases, with 5 bases left in between. CDR1 is LNHDA and CDR2 is SQIVND in the germline V gene (reference sequence). The DNA for the CDR3 is TGTGCCAGTAGTATAGGTAGTCAAGAGACCCAGTACTTC. This codes for CASSIGSQETQYF.

This sequence joins TRBV16 and TRBJ1-3; tentatively, D is TRBD1 (5 bases). The CDR3 spans 15 residues. The V gene lost 0 bases and the J gene lost 1 base, with 7 bases spanning the gap. Germline loops: CDR1 KGHSY, CDR2 FQNENV. The CDR3 DNA sequence: TGTGCCAGCAGCCAATCCCAGGGTTCTGGAAACACCATATATTTT. It translates to CASSQSQGSGNTIYF.

V and J are TRBV28 and TRBJ2-1; 9 bases are shared with TRBD2. Germline V CDR1 and CDR2: MDHEN, SYDVKM. V was clipped by 4 bases and J by 4 bases; unmatched bases: 2. The CDR3 runs 14 residues. CDR3 bases: TGTGCCAGCAGTTATAGCGGGAGTTACAATGAGCAGTTCTTC. It is translated as CASSYSGSYNEQFF.

This chain links TRBV6-1 with TRBJ1-2, with 7 bases fitting TRBD1. This CDR3 has 14 residues. CDR1 and CDR2 (germline): MNHNS, SASEGT. V gave up 4 bases and J gave up 2 bases; unmatched junction bases: 4. This chain's CDR3 is CASSGLGQNYGYTF. The CDR3 DNA reads TGTGCCAGCAGTGGGTTGGGACAGAACTATGGCTACACCTTC.

The chain recombines TRBV27 with TRBJ2-7; 14 bases match TRBD2. Germline V CDR1 and CDR2: MNHEY, SMNVEV (reference sequence). V lost 5 bases and J lost 3; bases outside the gene matches: 3. The CDR3 totals 15 residues. The CDR3 loop reads CASSKGTSGSYEQYF. In DNA, the CDR3 is TGTGCCAGCAGTAAAGGGACTAGCGGGAGCTACGAGCAGTACTTC.

On this clone: The junction and the germline gene differ at one end; a read error may be behind it. This sequence joins TRBV4-1 and TRBJ1-5; the D is unclear. CDR1 is MGHRA, CDR2 YSYEKL, per germline. The CDR3 runs 13 residues. CDR3 DNA sequence: TGCGCCAGTAGCCCGGTGAGCAATCAGCCCCAGCATTTT. Protein sequence: CASSPVSNQPQHF.

The genes are TRBV28 and TRBJ1-2; tentatively, D is TRBD1 (5 bases). Trimming removed 5 bases at V and 4 bases at J, with 8 bases between. Germline CDR1 and CDR2: MDHEN and SYDVKM. The CDR3 is 12 amino acids. CDR3 sequence: CASSLQGYGYTF. CDR3 coding DNA: TGTGCCAGCAGTCTCCAGGGCTATGGCTACACCTTC.

The chain links TRBV18 to TRBJ2-5, with 9 bases matching TRBD1. This CDR3 has 13 amino acids. Germline CDR1 KGHSH, CDR2 LQKENI. V shed 6 bases and J 5 bases; nucleotides not matched to a gene: 4. The CDR3: CASSQTGGETQYF. The CDR3 bases are TGTGCCAGCTCCCAGACAGGGGGGGAGACCCAGTACTTC.

The chain carries TRBV2 and TRBJ2-7, with 8 bases lining up with TRBD2. With 7 bases clipped from V and 2 bases from J, the junction kept 13 bases outside the gene matches. Looked up from germline, CDR1 is SNHLY and CDR2 is FYNNEI. CDR3 length: 16 amino acids. CDR3 in DNA: TGTGCCAGCACCTCCCAGGGAGCGGGAGCGACCTACGAGCAGTACTTC. The encoded protein is CASTSQGAGATYEQYF.

The CDR3 DNA sequence: TGTGCCAGCAGTCTGGACAAGAACACTGAAGCTTTCTTT. Amino acid sequence: CASSLDKNTEAFF. The chain joins TRBV28 to TRBJ1-1, with a weak D call TRBD1 (5 bases). Per germline, CDR1 MDHEN and CDR2 SYDVKM. With 5 bases removed from V and 1 base from J, the gap between germline ends came to 8 bases. The length of the CDR3 is 13 residues.

This chain joins TRBV6-1 and TRBJ2-3; no clear D gene. V was clipped by 7 bases and J by 2 bases, with 7 bases between them. The V gene's germline CDR1 is MNHNS and CDR2 SASEGT. CDR3 length equals 12 residues. The CDR3 nucleotides are TGTGCCAGCATGGCGGACACAGATACGCAGTATTTT. As protein: CASMADTDTQYF.

The V gene is TRBV21-1, the J gene TRBJ2-1; the table gives TRBD2 as D, unverified against the DNA. TRBV21-1 counts as a pseudogene. This CDR3 is built from 17 residues. The CDR3 nucleotides are TGTGCCAGCAGCAAAGGAACGATTCGGCGGGTATACAATGAGCAGTTCTTC. Translating gives CASSKGTIRRVYNEQFF.

The chain carries TRBV7-8 and TRBJ2-7; D call uncertain. The CDR3 length is 14 residues. The germline CDR1 and CDR2 sequences are SGHVS and FQNEAQ. The V end was cut by 5 bases, the J end by 1 base, with 12 bases between. CDR3: CASSKNSISYEQYF. CDR3 nucleotides: TGTGCCAGCAGCAAAAATAGCATATCCTACGAGCAGTACTTC.

J is TRBJ1-1 and V is TRBV18; D unresolved. The V gene's germline CDR1 is KGHSH and CDR2 LQKENI. The V gene lost 3 bases and the J gene lost 1 base, with 18 bases spanning the gap. The CDR3 covers 17 residues. The DNA of the CDR3 is TGTGCCAGCTCACCTCAGCTTCACGGACTGACGAACACTGAAGCTTTCTTT. Translating it yields CASSPQLHGLTNTEAFF. The full variable domain, with the rest looked up from reference TRBV18 and TRBJ1-1, is NAGVMQNPRHLVRRRGQEARLRCSPMKGHSHVYWYRQLPEEGLKFMVYLQKENIIDESGMPKERFSAEFPKEGPSILRIQQVVRGDSAAYFCASSPQLHGLTNTEAFFGQGTRLTVV.

The rearrangement joins TRBV6-4 to TRBJ2-3, with 7 bases identical to TRBD2. Germline V gene sequence: CDR1 MRHNA, CDR2 SNTAGT. The CDR3 has 15 residues. The V and J ends lost 6 bases and 2 bases, in that order; junction bases with no gene match: 8. The CDR3 DNA is TGTGCCAGCAGCCCAACAGCGGGATCCACAGATACGCAGTATTTT. This sequence encodes CASSPTAGSTDTQYF.

The chain links TRBV29-1 to TRBJ2-1; D possibly corresponds to TRBD1 (5 bases). V was shortened by 8 bases and J by 2 bases, with 19 bases between the two germline ends. CDR3 length equals 15 residues. In germline, CDR1 is SQVTM, CDR2 ANQGSEA. The CDR3 loop is CSSLGGRAAYNEQFF. CDR3 bases: TGCAGCTCTCTGGGCGGCAGGGCGGCCTACAATGAGCAGTTCTTC.